The 18 T cell receptor beta chains below were found in one sample sequenced in a study of T cells in Graves' hyperthyroidism and ophthalmopathy. RNA transcripts yielded amplified TCR beta CDR3 regions. The TCR CDR3 first-round RT-PCR relied on the HTBI primer set. Via MiXCR, TCRdb re-called the multiplex PCR reads, giving one row per CDR3 protein. The sample includes 550,000 to 600,000 distinct CDR3 sequences, 12% to 15% seen only once; the top ten take roughly 7.7%. The specimen was blood. The receptors shown here come from a young woman with Graves' ophthalmopathy.

This clonotype was seen repeatedly, ten times or more. V is TRBV12-3 or TRBV12-4 and J is TRBJ1-4, with D possibly being TRBD1 (6 bases). This CDR3 spans 13 amino acids. The V and J ends lost 8 bases and 8 bases respectively, with 15 bases between them. CDR3 residues: CASGPGHREKLFF. The CDR3 DNA sequence: TGTGCCAGCGGTCCGGGACATCGGGAAAAACTGTTTTTT.

This clonotype was seen repeatedly, ten times or more. This chain uses TRBV30 with TRBJ1-2; 7 bases fit TRBD1. The length of the CDR3 is 14 residues. Germline trimming cut 8 bases from V and 2 bases from J; bases unmatched to any gene: 11. Germline V lookup: CDR1 GTSNPN, CDR2 SVGIG (reference sequence). In DNA, the CDR3 is TGTGCCCTGACGAGGCAGGGGGAAAACTATGGCTACACCTTC. Translation: CALTRQGENYGYTF.

This clonotype was detected many times. J is TRBJ2-5 and V is TRBV18; 10 bases match TRBD2. Germline V gene data show CDR1 as KGHSH and CDR2 as LQKENI. The CDR3 length is 15 residues. Trimming removed 4 bases from V and 6 bases from J; junction bases left unmatched: 8. The CDR3 loop is CASSLRTSGGQTQYF. The CDR3 DNA sequence: TGTGCCAGCTCACTTAGGACTAGCGGAGGACAGACCCAGTACTTC.

The rearrangement joins TRBV30 to TRBJ1-1, with D unresolved. V was trimmed by 2 bases and J by 4 bases, leaving 8 bases between them. Germline V gene sequence: CDR1 GTSNPN, CDR2 SVGIG (reference sequence). This CDR3 has 12 amino acids. In nucleotides, the CDR3 is TGTGCCTGGAGTTGGAGGAGCACTGAAGCTTTCTTT. Translated: CAWSWRSTEAFF.

This clonotype has a handful of counts. The chain carries TRBV25-1 and TRBJ2-1; 13 positions agree with TRBD2. Germline CDR1 is MGHDK and CDR2 is SYGVNS. Losses at the gene ends were 6 bases for V and 10 bases for J; bases not matched to a gene: 6. This CDR3 has 14 residues. CDR3 coding DNA: TGTGCCAGCAGCCGGGGACTAGCGGGAAAAGAGCAGTTCTTC. Translating gives CASSRGLAGKEQFF. Full variable domain (missing parts from reference TRBV25-1 and TRBJ2-1): EADIYQTPRYLVIGTGKKITLECSQTMGHDKMYWYQQDPGMELHLIHYSYGVNSTEKGDLSSESTVSRIRTEHFPLTLESARPSHTSQYLCASSRGLAGKEQFFGPGTRLTVL.

V and J are TRBV14 and TRBJ2-3; perhaps TRBD1 as D (6 bases). Per germline, CDR1 SGHDN and CDR2 FVKESK. The CDR3 is 15 residues long. V shed 1 base and J shed 7 bases, with 15 bases lying between them. The CDR3 sequence: CASSQAQGWVNTQYF. The CDR3 region has the DNA TGTGCCAGCAGCCAAGCGCAGGGGTGGGTTAATACGCAGTATTTT.

The chain employs TRBV7-6 and TRBJ2-2; tentative D call: TRBD2 (6 bases). Germline V gives CDR1 SGHVS, CDR2 FNYEAQ. This CDR3 spans 16 amino acids. V shed 2 bases and J shed 2 bases, with 12 bases lying between them. CDR3 loop: CASSLQAGINTGELFF. The CDR3 DNA sequence: TGTGCCAGCAGCTTACAGGCGGGAATTAACACCGGGGAGCTGTTTTTT.

This clonotype was counted many times. The gene calls are TRBV27 and TRBJ2-7; possible D gene TRBD2, 6 bases. Germline-derived CDR1 and CDR2 are MNHEY and SMNVEV (reference sequence). Trimming cost V 9 bases and J 1 base, with 19 bases left between them. The CDR3 extends over 15 amino acids. CDR3 DNA sequence: TGTGCCAGTAAAAGAGCGGGCCCTAATTCCTACGAGCAGTACTTC. It codes for CASKRAGPNSYEQYF.

This clonotype has a count of ten or more. The genes are TRBV6-1 and TRBJ2-5, with 7 bases lining up with TRBD1. CDR1 and CDR2 (germline): MNHNS, SASEGT. The CDR3 contains 13 residues. V shed 6 bases, J shed 3 bases, and the junction held 4 bases outside the gene matches. CDR3 in amino acids: CASRRQGEETQYF. The CDR3 nucleotides are TGTGCCAGCAGACGACAGGGAGAAGAGACCCAGTACTTC.

A note on this clonotype: This clone may be a read error of a much larger clone one base away. The rearrangement joins TRBV2 to TRBJ2-4; D possibly corresponds to TRBD1 (6 bases). From germline, CDR1 is SNHLY and CDR2 FYNNEI. CDR3 length: 15 residues. CDR3 sequence (DNA): TGTGCCTGCAGTGATACAGGGCTAGCCAAAAACATTCAGTACTTC. This gives the protein CACSDTGLAKNIQYF.

This clonotype was found many times. This rearrangement joins TRBV7-9 to TRBJ2-1; 9 positions agree with TRBD2. After removal of 2 bases from V and 5 bases from J, the junction contained 7 bases not matched to a gene. CDR1 is SEHNR, CDR2 FQNEAQ, per germline (reference sequence). The CDR3 totals 16 residues. CDR3 nucleotides: TGTGCCAGCAGCTTACCGACTAGCGGAAATGACAATGAGCAGTTCTTC. Translated: CASSLPTSGNDNEQFF.

Ten or more counts support this clonotype. The V gene is TRBV5-1, the J gene TRBJ2-7; 7 positions agree with TRBD1. The CDR3 covers 14 residues. The trim removed 5 bases at V and 0 bases at J, leaving 5 bases unmatched. CDR1 and CDR2 from the germline V gene are SGHRS and YFSETQ. The CDR3 loop reads CASSHGQDSYEQYF. DNA for the CDR3: TGCGCCAGCAGTCACGGACAGGACTCCTACGAGCAGTACTTC.

This clonotype was seen repeatedly, ten times or more. This rearrangement joins TRBV28 to TRBJ2-5, with TRBD2 matching over 8 bases. Germline values: CDR1 MDHEN, CDR2 SYDVKM. V shed 6 bases and J 3 bases; nucleotides not matched to a gene: 3. This CDR3 has 13 residues. For the CDR3, the DNA is TGTGCCAGCAGACCCGGGAGGGAAGAGACCCAGTACTTC. Translation gives CASRPGREETQYF.

With regard to this clonotype: The junction does not match germline at one end; this may be a read error. CDR3 coding DNA: TGCGCCAGCAGCCAAGATCAGGGACAGTGGACCTACGAGCAGTACTTC. Encoded protein: CASSQDQGQWTYEQYF. The chain links TRBV7-8 to TRBJ2-7, with 7 bases identical to TRBD1. This CDR3 region has 16 residues. Germline CDR1 is SGHVS and CDR2 is FQNEAQ.

This clonotype came up many times. The chain is built from TRBV12-3 or TRBV12-4 and TRBJ2-7; 9 nucleotides agree with TRBD1. Trimming at V came to 4 bases and at J to 3 bases, leaving 13 bases not matched to a gene. The CDR3 sequence is 17 residues long. This chain's CDR3 is CASSSTSTGGSGYEQYF. In DNA, the CDR3 is TGTGCCAGCAGTTCGACCTCGACAGGGGGGTCGGGCTACGAGCAGTACTTC.

The rearrangement uses TRBV4-1 and TRBJ2-3; TRBD2 agrees at 9 bases. This CDR3 contains 16 residues. CDR1 and CDR2 (germline): MGHRA, YSYEKL. V lost 4 bases, J lost 5 bases, and 10 bases stayed unmatched. The DNA for the CDR3 is TGCGCCAGCAGCCCGCAAGCGGGAGGTATATTAGATACGCAGTATTTT. Translated: CASSPQAGGILDTQYF.

This clonotype was detected many times. The rearrangement uses TRBV6-2 or TRBV6-3 and TRBJ2-7; TRBD2 matches 13 bases. The J segment lost 5 bases and the V segment lost 0 bases, leaving 10 bases of the junction unmatched. The CDR3 runs to 18 residues. From germline, CDR1 is MNHEY and CDR2 SVGEGT. CDR3 in DNA: TGTGCCAGCAGTTACTCGGCCAGGGGACTAGCGGGAACCCACGAGCAGTACTTC. Protein sequence: CASSYSARGLAGTHEQYF.

This clonotype was seen at least ten times. The chain uses TRBV20-1 and TRBJ2-7; 14 bases are a match to TRBD2. The J segment lost 6 bases and the V segment lost 6 bases, leaving 19 bases of the junction unmatched. Germline V gene sequence: CDR1 DFQATT, CDR2 SNEGSKA (reference sequence). CDR3 length: 18 residues. The CDR3: CSAKSRTSGRHTPGEQYF. CDR3 nucleotide sequence: TGCAGTGCAAAGAGCCGGACTAGCGGGAGGCATACCCCTGGCGAGCAGTACTTC.